These 5 T cell receptor beta chains originate from one sample sequenced in a study of CXCR4 blockade with PD-1 therapy in pancreatic cancer. Data came from immunoSEQ multiplex PCR; TCRdb stores just in-frame clones and leaves some out. The data contain approximately 17,000 clones, approximately 72% of them singletons. The specimen was tumor tissue. These receptors were collected from a human donor with pancreatic ductal adenocarcinoma.

The rearrangement links TRBV2 to TRBJ2-4; 7 bases line up with TRBD1. From germline, CDR1 is SNHLY and CDR2 FYNNEI. This CDR3 contains 16 residues. The V and J ends lost 6 bases and 0 bases, in that order; junction bases with no gene match: 8. CDR3 protein: CASSPWTGVAKNIQYF. CDR3 nucleotide sequence: TGTGCCAGCAGCCCCTGGACAGGAGTAGCCAAAAACATTCAGTACTTC.

The chain couples TRBV19 to TRBJ2-3; D might be TRBD2 (7 bases). From germline, CDR1 is LNHDA and CDR2 SQIVND (reference sequence). The CDR3 is made up of 15 amino acids. The V end lost 0 bases, the J end lost 5 bases, and 12 bases lay between the germline ends. CDR3 sequence (DNA): TGTGCCAGTAGTATAGAGCGGGGGCGGCAAGATACGCAGTATTTT. Its translation is CASSIERGRQDTQYF.

This chain joins TRBV9 and TRBJ2-5; 8 bases are a match to TRBD2. V lost 4 bases and J lost 2; bases outside the gene matches: 7. The CDR3 sequence is 15 residues long. Germline assignment: CDR1 SGDLS and CDR2 YYNGEE. This CDR3 reads CASSPSGRYQETQYF. The CDR3, as DNA: TGTGCCAGCAGCCCAAGCGGGAGATATCAAGAGACCCAGTACTTC.

The CDR3 loop reads CASSIPGTGPNSNQPQHF. The CDR3 nucleotides read TGTGCCAGCAGTATTCCCGGGACAGGGCCTAATAGCAATCAGCCCCAGCATTTT. This chain links TRBV28 with TRBJ1-5; 9 bases are shared with TRBD1. The CDR3 is 18 residues long. V lost 5 bases and J lost 0; bases outside the gene matches: 11. CDR1 is MDHEN, CDR2 SYDVKM, per germline.

The chain employs TRBV28 and TRBJ2-1, with D perhaps being TRBD1 or TRBD2 (5 bases each). Trimming shortened V by 3 bases and J by 4 bases, and 13 bases separated the two germline ends. The CDR3 length is 15 residues. Germline values: CDR1 MDHEN, CDR2 SYDVKM. The CDR3 loop reads CASSFRDRRYNEQFF. The CDR3 region has the DNA TGTGCCAGCAGTTTCCGGGACCGACGTTACAATGAGCAGTTCTTC.